Below, one T cell receptor (beta chain) is given with its context. As yet, its antigen is unknown. These data are taken from a study of tissue T cells after allogeneic stem cell transplantation. Overall study: Several unmodified and three CD34-selected T-cell-depleted grafts went to graft-versus-host disease patients.

Study outcomes and limitations: Across patients, clones rarely overlapped, yet motif clusters were shared tissue-specifically. This small cohort was clinically heterogeneous, and sampling depth was a limitation.

The repertoire was sequenced with immunoSEQ multiplex PCR; TCRdb's copy has only in-frame clones and lacks some. This sample has about 26,000 clones, with about 90% found just once. Germline V lookup: CDR1 LNHDA, CDR2 SQIVND (reference sequence). This CDR3 has 13 residues. V was trimmed by 4 bases and J by 1 base, leaving 6 bases between them. Here the sequenced sample was blood, taken before transplantation. The TCR was taken from a male donor at least 60 years old who later had graft-versus-host disease after an allogeneic stem cell transplant. V gene TRBV19 combines with J gene TRBJ2-3; D not resolved. DNA of the CDR3: TGTGCCAGTAGTAGCAAGGGCACAGATACGCAGTATTTT. It translates to CASSSKGTDTQYF. Full variable domain (missing parts from reference TRBV19 and TRBJ2-3): DGGITQSPKYLFRKEGQNVTLSCEQNLNHDAMYWYRQDPGQGLRLIYYSQIVNDFQKGDIAEGYSVSREKKESFPLTVTSAQKNPTAFYLCASSSKGTDTQYFGPGTRLTVL.